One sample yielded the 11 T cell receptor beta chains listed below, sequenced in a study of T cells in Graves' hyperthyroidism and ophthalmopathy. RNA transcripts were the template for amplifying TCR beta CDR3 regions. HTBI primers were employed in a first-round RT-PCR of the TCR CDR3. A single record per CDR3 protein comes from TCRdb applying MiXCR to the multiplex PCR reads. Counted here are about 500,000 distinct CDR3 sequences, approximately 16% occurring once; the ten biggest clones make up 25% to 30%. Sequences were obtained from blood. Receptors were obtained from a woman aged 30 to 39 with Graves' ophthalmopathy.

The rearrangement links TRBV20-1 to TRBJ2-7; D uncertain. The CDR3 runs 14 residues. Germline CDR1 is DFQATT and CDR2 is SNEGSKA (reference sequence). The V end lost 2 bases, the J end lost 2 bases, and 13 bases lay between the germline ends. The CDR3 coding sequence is TGCAGTGCTAGATCAATGGCTTTCACCTACGAGCAGTACTTC. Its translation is CSARSMAFTYEQYF.

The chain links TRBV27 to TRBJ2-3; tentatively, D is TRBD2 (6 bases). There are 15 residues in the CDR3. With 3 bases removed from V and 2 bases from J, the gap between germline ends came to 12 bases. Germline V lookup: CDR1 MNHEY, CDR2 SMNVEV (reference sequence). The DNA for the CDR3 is TGTGCCAGCAGTTTTGGAGGGTTGGTCACAGATACGCAGTATTTT. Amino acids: CASSFGGLVTDTQYF.

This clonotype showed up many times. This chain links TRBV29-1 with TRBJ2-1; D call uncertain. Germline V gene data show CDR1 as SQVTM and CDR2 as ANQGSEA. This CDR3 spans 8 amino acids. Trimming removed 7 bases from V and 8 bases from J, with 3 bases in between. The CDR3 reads CSDDEQFF. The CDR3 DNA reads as TGCAGCGATGATGAGCAGTTCTTC.

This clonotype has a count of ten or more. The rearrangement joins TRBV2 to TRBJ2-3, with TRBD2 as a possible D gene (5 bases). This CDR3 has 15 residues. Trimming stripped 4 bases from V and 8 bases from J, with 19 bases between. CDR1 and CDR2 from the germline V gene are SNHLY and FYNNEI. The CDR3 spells CASSGIIWAEGTQYF. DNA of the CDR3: TGTGCCAGCAGTGGAATTATCTGGGCTGAGGGTACGCAGTATTTT.

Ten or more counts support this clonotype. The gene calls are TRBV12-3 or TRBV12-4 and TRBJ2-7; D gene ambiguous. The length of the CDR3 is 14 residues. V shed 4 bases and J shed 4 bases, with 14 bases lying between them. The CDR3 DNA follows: TGTGCCAGCAGTTCGTGGCCGGAAGAGTACGAGCAGTACTTC. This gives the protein CASSSWPEEYEQYF.

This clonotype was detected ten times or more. CDR3 amino acids: CASSPRPDRLLRNYGYTF. In DNA form, the CDR3 reads TGTGCCAGCAGCCCTAGACCGGACAGGCTACTTCGCAACTATGGCTACACCTTC. The chain is built from TRBV11-2 and TRBJ1-2; TRBD1 agrees at 7 bases. From germline, CDR1 is SGHAT and CDR2 FQNNGV. Losses at the gene ends were 5 bases for V and 2 bases for J; bases not matched to a gene: 17. The CDR3 runs 18 residues.

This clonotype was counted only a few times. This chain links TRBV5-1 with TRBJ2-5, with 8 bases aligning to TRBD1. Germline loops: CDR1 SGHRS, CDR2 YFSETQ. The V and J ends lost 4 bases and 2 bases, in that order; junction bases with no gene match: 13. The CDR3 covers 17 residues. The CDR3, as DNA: TGCGCCAGCAGCCGAGGACAGGGCCAGAGAGGGCAAGAGACCCAGTACTTC. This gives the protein CASSRGQGQRGQETQYF.

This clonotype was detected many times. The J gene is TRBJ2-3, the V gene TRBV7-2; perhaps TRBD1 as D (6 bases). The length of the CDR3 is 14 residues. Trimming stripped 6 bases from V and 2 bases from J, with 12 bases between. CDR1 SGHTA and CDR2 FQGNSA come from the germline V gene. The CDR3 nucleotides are TGTGCCAGCAGAAATCCAGGGGCCACAGATACGCAGTATTTT. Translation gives CASRNPGATDTQYF.

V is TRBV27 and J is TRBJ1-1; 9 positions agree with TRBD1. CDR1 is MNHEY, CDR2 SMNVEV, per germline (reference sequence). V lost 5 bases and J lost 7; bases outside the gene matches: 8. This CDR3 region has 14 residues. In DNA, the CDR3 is TGTGCCAGCAGTCCGGGGACAGGGAAGTTTGAAGCTTTCTTT. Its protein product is CASSPGTGKFEAFF.

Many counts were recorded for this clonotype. Written as DNA, the CDR3 is TGTGCCAGCAGTACTGACAGGTCTCAAGAGACCCAGTACTTC. Its translation is CASSTDRSQETQYF. The gene calls are TRBV2 and TRBJ2-5; D may be TRBD1 (6 bases). This CDR3 region has 14 residues. Trimming shortened V by 5 bases and J by 2 bases, and 12 bases separated the two germline ends. CDR1 and CDR2 (germline): SNHLY, FYNNEI.

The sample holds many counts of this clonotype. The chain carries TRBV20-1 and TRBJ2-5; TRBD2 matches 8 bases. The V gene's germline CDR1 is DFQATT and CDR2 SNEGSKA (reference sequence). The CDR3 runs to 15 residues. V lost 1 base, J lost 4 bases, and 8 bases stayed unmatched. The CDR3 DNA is TGCAGTGCTAGAGTAAGGGCGGGAGGCCCAGAGACCCAGTACTTC. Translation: CSARVRAGGPETQYF.